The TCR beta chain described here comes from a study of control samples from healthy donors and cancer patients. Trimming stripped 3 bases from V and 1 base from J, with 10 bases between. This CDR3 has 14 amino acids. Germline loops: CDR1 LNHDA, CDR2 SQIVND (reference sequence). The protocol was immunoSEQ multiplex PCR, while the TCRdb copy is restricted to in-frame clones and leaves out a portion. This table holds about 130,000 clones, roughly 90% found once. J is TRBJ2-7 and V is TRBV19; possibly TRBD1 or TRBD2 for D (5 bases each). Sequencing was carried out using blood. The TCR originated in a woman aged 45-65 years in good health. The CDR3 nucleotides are TGTGCCAGTAGTATGGGGGTAGGATCCTACGAGCAGTACTTC. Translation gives CASSMGVGSYEQYF. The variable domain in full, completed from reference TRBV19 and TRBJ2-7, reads DGGITQSPKYLFRKEGQNVTLSCEQNLNHDAMYWYRQDPGQGLRLIYYSQIVNDFQKGDIAEGYSVSREKKESFPLTVTSAQKNPTAFYLCASSMGVGSYEQYFGPGTRLTVT.